This T cell receptor beta chain was found in a study of blood T cell repertoires in COVID-19. Study details: PBMCs, B-cell-depleted T cells, or T cells were the source of the cDNA or gDNA that made up the material.

Sequencing was performed with immunoSEQ multiplex PCR; in TCRdb, only in-frame clones are kept and a portion is missing. The sample records 350,000 to 450,000 clones, 70% to 90% being singletons. There are 14 residues in the CDR3. CDR1 is SGDLS, CDR2 YYNGEE, per germline. V was pared by 4 bases and J by 3 bases, with 6 bases of the junction left unmatched. This sequence originates from a woman aged 18-35 years who had been exposed to COVID-19. Sequenced: PBMCs or T cells enriched from blood (not recorded which). The chain joins TRBV9 to TRBJ2-7; 8 nucleotides line up with TRBD1. The CDR3 here is CASSFMDRDYEQYF. CDR3 nucleotide sequence: TGTGCCAGCAGCTTTATGGACAGGGACTACGAGCAGTACTTC. The variable domain in full, completed from reference TRBV9 and TRBJ2-7, reads DSGVTQTPKHLITATGQRVTLRCSPRSGDLSVYWYQQSLDQGLQFLIQYYNGEERAKGNILERFSAQQFPDLHSELNLSSLELGDSALYFCASSFMDRDYEQYFGPGTRLTVT.